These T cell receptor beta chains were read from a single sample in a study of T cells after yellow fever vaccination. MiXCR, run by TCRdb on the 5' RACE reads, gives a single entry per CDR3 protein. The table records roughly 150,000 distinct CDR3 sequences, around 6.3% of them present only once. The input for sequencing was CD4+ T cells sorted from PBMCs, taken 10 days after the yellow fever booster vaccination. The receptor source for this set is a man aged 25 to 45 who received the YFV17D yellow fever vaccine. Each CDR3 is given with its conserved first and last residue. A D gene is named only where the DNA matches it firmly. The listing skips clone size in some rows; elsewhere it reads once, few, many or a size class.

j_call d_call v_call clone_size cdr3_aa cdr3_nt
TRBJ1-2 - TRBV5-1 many CASSLVPEVSYGYTF TGCGCCAGCAGCTTGGTACCCGAGGTCTCCTATGGCTACACCTTC
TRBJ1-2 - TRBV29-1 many CSARDAYGYTF TGCAGCGCCCGGGACGCTTATGGCTACACCTTC
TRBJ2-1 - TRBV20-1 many CSARGLGGSSYNEQFF TGCAGTGCTAGAGGTCTTGGCGGAAGCTCCTACAATGAGCAGTTCTTC
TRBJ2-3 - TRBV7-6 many CASSLGTAASTDTQYF TGTGCCAGCAGCTTAGGAACGGCCGCTAGCACAGATACGCAGTATTTT
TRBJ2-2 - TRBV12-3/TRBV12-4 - CASSLGAEELFF TGTGCCAGCAGTTTAGGGGCCGAGGAGCTGTTTTTT
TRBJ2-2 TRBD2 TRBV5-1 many CASSSRTSEAGELFF TGCGCCAGCAGCAGCCGGACTAGCGAGGCCGGGGAGCTGTTTTTT
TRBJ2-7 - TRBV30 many CAWSWGPGGPYEQYF TGTGCCTGGAGTTGGGGCCCCGGGGGGCCCTACGAGCAGTACTTC
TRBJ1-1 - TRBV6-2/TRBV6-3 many CASSYLQGPPEAFF TGTGCCAGCAGTTACCTCCAAGGGCCCCCTGAAGCTTTCTTT
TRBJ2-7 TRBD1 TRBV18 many CASSPSAGQGNEQYF TGTGCCAGCTCACCATCCGCGGGACAGGGGAACGAGCAGTACTTC
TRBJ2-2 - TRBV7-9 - CASSLAGVSNTGELFF TGTGCCAGCAGCTTAGCGGGGGTTTCGAACACCGGGGAGCTGTTTTTT
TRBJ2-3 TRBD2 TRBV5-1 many CASSSAAPGLASTDTQYF TGCGCCAGCAGCTCGGCGGCTCCGGGACTAGCTTCGACAGATACGCAGTATTTT
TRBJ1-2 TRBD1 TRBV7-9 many CASTGGGYGYTF TGTGCCAGCACAGGGGGAGGATATGGCTACACCTTC
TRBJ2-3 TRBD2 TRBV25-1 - CASSGRLAATDTQYF TGTGCCAGCAGTGGTAGACTAGCGGCCACAGATACGCAGTATTTT
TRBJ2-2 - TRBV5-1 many CASSLGPEVGELFF TGCGCCAGCAGCTTGGGACCGGAGGTCGGGGAGCTGTTTTTT
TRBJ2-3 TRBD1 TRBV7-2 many CASRTGTDTQYF TGTGCCAGCAGGACAGGGACAGATACGCAGTATTTT
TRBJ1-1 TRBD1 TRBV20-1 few CSAREPQGRNTEAFF TGCAGTGCTAGAGAACCACAGGGGCGGAACACTGAAGCTTTCTTT
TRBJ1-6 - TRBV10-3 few CAISETPGEKIGF TGTGCCATCAGTGAAACCCCCGGCGAAAAAATTGGGTTT
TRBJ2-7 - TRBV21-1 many CASSPGRSYEQYF TGTGCCAGCAGCCCTGGGAGGAGCTACGAGCAGTACTTC
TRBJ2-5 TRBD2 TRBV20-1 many CSARDETSGSKTQYF TGCAGTGCTAGAGATGAGACTAGCGGGAGTAAGACCCAGTACTTC
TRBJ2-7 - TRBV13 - CASSYYGYEQYF TGTGCCAGCAGCTACTATGGTTACGAGCAGTACTTC
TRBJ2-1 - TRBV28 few CASSLGLEQFF TGTGCCAGCAGTTTAGGACTAGAGCAGTTCTTC
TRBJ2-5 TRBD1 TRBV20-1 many CSAEDRAQETQYF TGCAGTGCAGAGGACAGGGCCCAAGAGACCCAGTACTTC
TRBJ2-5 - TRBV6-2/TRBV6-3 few CASSQTANRETQYF TGTGCCAGCAGCCAAACAGCCAACAGGGAGACCCAGTACTTC
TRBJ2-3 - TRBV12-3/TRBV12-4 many CASSFPYRAQYF TGTGCCAGCAGTTTCCCCTACCGTGCGCAGTATTTT
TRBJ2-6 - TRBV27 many CASSHGQPGANVLTF TGTGCCAGCAGCCATGGACAGCCTGGGGCCAACGTCCTGACTTTC
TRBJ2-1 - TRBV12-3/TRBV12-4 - CASRFYSGNEQFF TGTGCCAGCCGTTTCTACTCCGGGAATGAGCAGTTCTTC
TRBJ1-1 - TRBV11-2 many CASSFVNTEAFF TGTGCCAGCAGCTTCGTAAACACTGAAGCTTTCTTT
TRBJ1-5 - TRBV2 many CASSSGPEGQPQHF TGTGCCAGCAGTTCCGGGCCGGAGGGTCAGCCCCAGCATTTT
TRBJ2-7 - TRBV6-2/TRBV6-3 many CASSSVEVGEQYF TGTGCCAGCAGTTCCGTGGAAGTTGGCGAGCAGTACTTC
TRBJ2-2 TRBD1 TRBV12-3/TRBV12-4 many CASSLTGTANTGELFF TGTGCCAGCAGTTTAACTGGGACAGCGAACACCGGGGAGCTGTTTTTT
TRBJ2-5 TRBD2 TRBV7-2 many CASSMRLAGGMETQYF TGTGCCAGCAGCATGAGACTAGCGGGAGGCATGGAGACCCAGTACTTC
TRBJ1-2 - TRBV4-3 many CASSQEVTVPYGYTF TGCGCCAGCAGCCAAGAGGTTACCGTCCCGTATGGCTACACCTTC
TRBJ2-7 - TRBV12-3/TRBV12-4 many CASSLAPGEQYF TGTGCCAGCAGTTTGGCCCCCGGCGAGCAGTACTTC
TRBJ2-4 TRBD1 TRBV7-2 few CASSPRTGNIQYF TGTGCCAGCAGTCCCCGGACAGGGAACATTCAGTACTTC
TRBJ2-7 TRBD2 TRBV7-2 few CASSLVLAGGPGEQYF TGTGCCAGCAGCTTAGTCCTAGCGGGAGGGCCAGGGGAGCAGTACTTC
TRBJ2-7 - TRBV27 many CASSSGSVPYEQYF TGTGCCAGCAGCTCGGGGAGCGTCCCCTACGAGCAGTACTTC
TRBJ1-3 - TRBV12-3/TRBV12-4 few CASSLRETRTGNTIYF TGTGCCAGCAGTTTAAGAGAAACTCGGACTGGAAACACCATATATTTT
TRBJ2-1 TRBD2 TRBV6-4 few CASSDLAGGHEQFF TGTGCCAGCAGTGACCTAGCGGGAGGTCATGAGCAGTTCTTC
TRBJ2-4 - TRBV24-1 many CATSDTRTQAGNIQYF TGTGCCACCAGTGATACCCGGACTCAGGCGGGAAACATTCAGTACTTC
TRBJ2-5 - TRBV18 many CASSLHRGRQETQYF TGTGCCAGCTCACTCCATCGAGGCCGACAAGAGACCCAGTACTTC
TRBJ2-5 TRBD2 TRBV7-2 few CASSPPRLAGVETQYF TGTGCCAGCAGCCCACCTCGACTAGCGGGAGTGGAGACCCAGTACTTC
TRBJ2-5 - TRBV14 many CASSQVGGRRYQETQYF TGTGCCAGCAGCCAAGTTGGGGGACGGCGGTACCAAGAGACCCAGTACTTC
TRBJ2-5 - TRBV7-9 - CASSMRGQETQYF TGTGCCAGCAGCATGAGGGGCCAAGAGACCCAGTACTTC
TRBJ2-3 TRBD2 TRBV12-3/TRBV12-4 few CASSGTSGTDTQYF TGTGCCAGCAGCGGGACTAGCGGCACAGATACGCAGTATTTT
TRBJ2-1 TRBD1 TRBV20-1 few CSARAGQGDNEQFF TGCAGTGCTAGAGCGGGACAGGGGGACAATGAGCAGTTCTTC
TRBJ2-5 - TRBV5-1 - CASSWGDRTPGTQYF TGCGCCAGCAGCTGGGGCGACCGGACCCCGGGGACCCAGTACTTC
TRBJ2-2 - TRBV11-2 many CASSLDGGAANTGELFF TGTGCCAGCAGCTTAGACGGAGGGGCCGCGAACACCGGGGAGCTGTTTTTT
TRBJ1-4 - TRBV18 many CASSPGIHGEKLFF TGTGCCAGCTCACCGGGGATTCACGGTGAAAAACTGTTTTTT
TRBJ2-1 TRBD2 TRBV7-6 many CASSLGGTSGMFF TGTGCCAGCAGCTTAGGAGGGACTAGCGGGATGTTCTTC
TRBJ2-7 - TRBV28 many CASSLRQVMPVLYEQYF TGTGCCAGCAGTTTGCGCCAAGTAATGCCAGTCCTCTACGAGCAGTACTTC
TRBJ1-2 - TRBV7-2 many CASSPAGANYGYTF TGTGCCAGCAGTCCGGCAGGGGCAAACTATGGCTACACCTTC
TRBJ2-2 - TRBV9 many CASSVVVYGELFF TGTGCCAGCAGCGTAGTGGTGTACGGGGAGCTGTTTTTT
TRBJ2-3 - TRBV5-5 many CASSSVISSTDTQYF TGTGCCAGCAGCTCCGTAATATCTAGCACAGATACGCAGTATTTT
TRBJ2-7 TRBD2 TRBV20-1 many CSAGSGRPYEQYF TGCAGTGCCGGAAGCGGGAGACCCTACGAGCAGTACTTC
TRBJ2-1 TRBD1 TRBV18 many CASSPDRANNEQFF TGTGCCAGCTCACCGGACAGGGCTAACAATGAGCAGTTCTTC
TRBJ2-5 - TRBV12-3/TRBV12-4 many CASSFLAGSQETQYF TGTGCCAGCAGTTTCCTGGCAGGGAGCCAAGAGACCCAGTACTTC